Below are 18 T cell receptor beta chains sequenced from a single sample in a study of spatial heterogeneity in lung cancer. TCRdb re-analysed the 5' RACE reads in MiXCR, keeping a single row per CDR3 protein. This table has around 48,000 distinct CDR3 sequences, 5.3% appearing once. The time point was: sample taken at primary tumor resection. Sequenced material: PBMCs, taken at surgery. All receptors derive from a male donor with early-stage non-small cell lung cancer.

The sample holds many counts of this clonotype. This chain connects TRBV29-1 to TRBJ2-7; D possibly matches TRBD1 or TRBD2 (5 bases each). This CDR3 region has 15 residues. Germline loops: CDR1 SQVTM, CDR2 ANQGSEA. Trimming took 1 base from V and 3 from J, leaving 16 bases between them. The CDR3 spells CSVEVPGTADYEQYF. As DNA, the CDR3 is TGCAGCGTTGAAGTTCCCGGGACCGCAGACTACGAGCAGTACTTC.

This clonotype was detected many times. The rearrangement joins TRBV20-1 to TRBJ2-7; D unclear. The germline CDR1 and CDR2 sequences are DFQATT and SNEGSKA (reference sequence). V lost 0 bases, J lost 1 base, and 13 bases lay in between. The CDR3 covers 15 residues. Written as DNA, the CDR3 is TGCAGTGCTAGAGATCGAGCCGGACCTTCCTACGAGCAGTACTTC. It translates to CSARDRAGPSYEQYF.

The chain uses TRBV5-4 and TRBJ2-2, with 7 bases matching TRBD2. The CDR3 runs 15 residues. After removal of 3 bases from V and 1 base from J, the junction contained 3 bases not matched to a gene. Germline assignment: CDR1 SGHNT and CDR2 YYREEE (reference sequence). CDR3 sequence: CASSWASGNTGELFF. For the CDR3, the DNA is TGTGCCAGCAGCTGGGCTAGCGGGAACACCGGGGAGCTGTTTTTT.

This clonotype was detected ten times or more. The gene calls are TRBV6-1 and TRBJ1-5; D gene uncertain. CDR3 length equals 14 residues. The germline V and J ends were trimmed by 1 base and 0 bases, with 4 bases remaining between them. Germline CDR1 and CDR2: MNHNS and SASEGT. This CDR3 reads CASSEGDSNQPQHF. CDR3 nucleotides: TGTGCCAGCAGTGAAGGGGATAGCAATCAGCCCCAGCATTTT.

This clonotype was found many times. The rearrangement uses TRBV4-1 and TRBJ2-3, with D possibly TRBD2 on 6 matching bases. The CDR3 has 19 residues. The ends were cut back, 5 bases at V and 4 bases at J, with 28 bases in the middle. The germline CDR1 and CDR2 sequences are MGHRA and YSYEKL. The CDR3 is CASSAPGLQRVRGADTQYF. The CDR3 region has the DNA TGCGCCAGCAGCGCACCCGGACTCCAGCGGGTCCGTGGGGCAGATACGCAGTATTTT.

The CDR3 nucleotides read TGTGCCAGCAGCCTCCGTGGAACGGGCAACAATGAGCAGTTCTTC. It yields the protein CASSLRGTGNNEQFF. J is TRBJ2-1 and V is TRBV7-2, with no clear D. There are 15 residues in the CDR3. Germline lookup yields CDR1 SGHTA and CDR2 FQGNSA. The germline V and J ends were trimmed by 5 bases and 5 bases, with 16 bases remaining between them. Looking up the rest from reference TRBV7-2 and TRBJ2-1 gives the full variable domain: GAGVSQSPSNKVTEKGKDVELRCDPISGHTALYWYRQSLGQGLEFLIYFQGNSAPDKSGLPSDRFSAERTGGSVSTLTIQRTQQEDSAVYLCASSLRGTGNNEQFFGPGTRLTVL.

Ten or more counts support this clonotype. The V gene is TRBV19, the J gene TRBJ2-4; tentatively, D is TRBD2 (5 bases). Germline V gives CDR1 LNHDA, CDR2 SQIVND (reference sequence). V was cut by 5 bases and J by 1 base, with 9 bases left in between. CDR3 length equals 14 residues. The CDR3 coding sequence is TGTGCCAGTAGTTCCCCGGGGGCCAAAAACATTCAGTACTTC. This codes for CASSSPGAKNIQYF.

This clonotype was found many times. The CDR3 DNA follows: TGCAGTGCACGAGTCGAGGGCCTACAAGAGACCCAGTACTTC. The encoded protein is CSARVEGLQETQYF. The rearrangement joins TRBV20-1 to TRBJ2-5; weak D call: TRBD2 (5 bases). The CDR3 length is 14 residues. Trimming took 6 bases from V and 2 from J, leaving 16 bases between them. CDR1 DFQATT and CDR2 SNEGSKA come from the germline V gene (reference sequence).

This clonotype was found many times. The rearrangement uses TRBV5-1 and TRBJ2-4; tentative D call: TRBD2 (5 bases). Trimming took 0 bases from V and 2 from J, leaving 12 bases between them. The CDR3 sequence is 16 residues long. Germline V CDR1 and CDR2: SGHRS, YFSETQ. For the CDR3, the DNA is TGCGCCAGCAGCTTGGGAGGCGGGCCACCCAAAAACATTCAGTACTTC. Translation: CASSLGGGPPKNIQYF. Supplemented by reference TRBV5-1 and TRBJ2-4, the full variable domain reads KAGVTQTPRYLIKTRGQQVTLSCSPISGHRSVSWYQQTPGQGLQFLFEYFSETQRNKGNFPGRFSGRQFSNSRSEMNVSTLELGDSALYLCASSLGGGPPKNIQYFGAGTRLSVL.

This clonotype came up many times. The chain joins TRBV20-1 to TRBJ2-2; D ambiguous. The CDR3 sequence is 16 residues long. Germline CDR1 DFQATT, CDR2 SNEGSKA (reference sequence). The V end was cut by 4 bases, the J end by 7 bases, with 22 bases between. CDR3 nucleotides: TGCAGTGCTAACGTTCTCGTTTCTAGTTCCCACGGGGAGCTGTTTTTT. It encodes CSANVLVSSSHGELFF.

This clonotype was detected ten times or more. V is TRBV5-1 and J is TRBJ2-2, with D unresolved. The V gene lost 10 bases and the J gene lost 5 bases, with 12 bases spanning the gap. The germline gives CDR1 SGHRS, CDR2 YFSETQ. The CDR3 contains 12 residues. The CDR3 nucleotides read TGCGCCTGCCAGAGACGGACCGGGGAGCTGTTTTTT. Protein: CACQRRTGELFF. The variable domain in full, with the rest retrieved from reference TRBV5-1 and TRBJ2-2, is KAGVTQTPRYLIKTRGQQVTLSCSPISGHRSVSWYQQTPGQGLQFLFEYFSETQRNKGNFPGRFSGRQFSNSRSEMNVSTLELGDSALYLCACQRRTGELFFGEGSRLTVL.

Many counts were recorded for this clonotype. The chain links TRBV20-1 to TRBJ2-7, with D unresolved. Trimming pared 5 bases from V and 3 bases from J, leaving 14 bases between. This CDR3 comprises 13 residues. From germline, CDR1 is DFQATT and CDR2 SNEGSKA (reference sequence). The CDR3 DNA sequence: TGCAGTGCTTTAGCACACCATATCTACGAGCAGTACTTC. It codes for CSALAHHIYEQYF.

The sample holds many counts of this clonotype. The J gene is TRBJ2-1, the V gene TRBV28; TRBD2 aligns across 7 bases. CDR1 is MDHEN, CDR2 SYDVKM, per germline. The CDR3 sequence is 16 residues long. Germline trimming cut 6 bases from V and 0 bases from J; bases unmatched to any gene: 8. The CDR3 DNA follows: TGTGCCAGCAGCACCCTAGCGGCAAGCTCCTACAATGAGCAGTTCTTC. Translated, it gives CASSTLAASSYNEQFF.

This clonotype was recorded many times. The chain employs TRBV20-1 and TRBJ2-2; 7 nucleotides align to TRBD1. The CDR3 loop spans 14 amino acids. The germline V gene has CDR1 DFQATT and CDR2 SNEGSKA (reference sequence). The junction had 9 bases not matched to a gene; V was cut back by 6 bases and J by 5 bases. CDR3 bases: TGCAGTGCACGGAAGACAGGGTTTACCGGGGAGCTGTTTTTT. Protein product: CSARKTGFTGELFF.

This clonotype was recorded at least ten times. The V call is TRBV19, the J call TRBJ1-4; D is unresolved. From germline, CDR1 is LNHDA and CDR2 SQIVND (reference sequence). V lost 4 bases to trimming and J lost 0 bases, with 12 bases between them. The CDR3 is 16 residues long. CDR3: CASSRRSTATNEKLFF. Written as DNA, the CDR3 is TGTGCCAGTAGTAGACGATCAACGGCAACTAATGAAAAACTGTTTTTT.

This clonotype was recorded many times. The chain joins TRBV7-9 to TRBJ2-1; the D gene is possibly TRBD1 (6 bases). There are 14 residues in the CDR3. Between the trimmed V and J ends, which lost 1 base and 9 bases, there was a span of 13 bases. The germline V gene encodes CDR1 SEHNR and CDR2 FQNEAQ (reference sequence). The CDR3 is CASSLGTGGVEQFF. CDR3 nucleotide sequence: TGTGCCAGCAGCTTAGGGACTGGGGGCGTTGAGCAGTTCTTC. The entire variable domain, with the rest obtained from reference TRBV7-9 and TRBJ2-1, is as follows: DTGVSQNPRHKITKRGQNVTFRCDPISEHNRLYWYRQTLGQGPEFLTYFQNEAQLEKSRLLSDRFSAERPKGSFSTLEIQRTEQGDSAMYLCASSLGTGGVEQFFGPGTRLTVL.

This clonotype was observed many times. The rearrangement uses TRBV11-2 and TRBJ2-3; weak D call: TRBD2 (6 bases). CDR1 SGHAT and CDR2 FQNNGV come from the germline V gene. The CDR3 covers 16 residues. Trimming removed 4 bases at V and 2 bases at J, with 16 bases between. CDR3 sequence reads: CASSSSAGSITDTQYF. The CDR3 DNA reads TGTGCCAGCAGCTCATCGGCGGGGTCTATCACAGATACGCAGTATTTT.

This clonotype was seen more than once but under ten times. The CDR3 reads CASRAGGGVDTQYF. The CDR3 region has the DNA TGTGCCAGCAGGGCGGGAGGCGGAGTAGATACGCAGTATTTT. This chain links TRBV6-5 with TRBJ2-3; TRBD2 agrees at 8 bases. Germline assignment: CDR1 MNHEY and CDR2 SVGAGI. The V and J ends lost 6 bases and 5 bases, in that order; junction bases with no gene match: 7. This CDR3 spans 14 amino acids.